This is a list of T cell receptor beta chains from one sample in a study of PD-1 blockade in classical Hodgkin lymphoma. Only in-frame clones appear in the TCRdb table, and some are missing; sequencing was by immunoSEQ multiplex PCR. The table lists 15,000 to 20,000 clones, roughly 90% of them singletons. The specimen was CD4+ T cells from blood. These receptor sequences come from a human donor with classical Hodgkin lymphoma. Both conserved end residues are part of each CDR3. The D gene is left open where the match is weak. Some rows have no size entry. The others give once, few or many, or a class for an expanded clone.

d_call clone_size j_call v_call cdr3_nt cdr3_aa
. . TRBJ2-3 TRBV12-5 TGTGCTAGTGGTTTGGTAAATGGGGATACGCAGTATTTT CASGLVNGDTQYF
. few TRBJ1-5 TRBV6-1 TGTGCCAGCAGTGAAGGGGCAGTCAATCAGCCCCAGCATTTT CASSEGAVNQPQHF
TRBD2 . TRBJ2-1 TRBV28 TGTGCCAGCAGTTGGAGCGGGAGGGCCAGTGAGCAGTTCTTC CASSWSGRASEQFF
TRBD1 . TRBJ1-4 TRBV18 TGTGCCAGCTCACCACCAAACAGGGGCTCGGGGGCAACTAATGAAAAACTGTTTTTT CASSPPNRGSGATNEKLFF
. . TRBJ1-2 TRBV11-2 TGTGCCAGCAGCCCCCGTGGAGGTCTCTATGGCTACACCTTC CASSPRGGLYGYTF
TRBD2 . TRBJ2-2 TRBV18 TGTGCCAGCTCAAGGACTAGCGGGAGTCTCGGGGAGCTGTTTTTT CASSRTSGSLGELFF
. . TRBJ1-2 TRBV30 TGTGCCTGGAGTGTAGGTCCAGGCTACACCTTC CAWSVGPGYTF
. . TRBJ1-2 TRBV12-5 TGTGCTAGTGGTCACTCCGTGTGGAGGAACTATGGCTACACCTTC CASGHSVWRNYGYTF
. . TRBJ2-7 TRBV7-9 TGTGCCAGCAGCTTAACCTACGAGCAGTACTTC CASSLTYEQYF
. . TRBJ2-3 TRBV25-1 TGTGCCAGCAGTGAAAAGAACAGGGGAGGGGAAGATACGCAGTATTTT CASSEKNRGGEDTQYF
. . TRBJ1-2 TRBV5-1 TGCGCCAGCAGCCCCGCCGGGAGAAATAACTATGGCTACACCTTC CASSPAGRNNYGYTF
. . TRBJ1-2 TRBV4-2 TGTGCCAGCAGCCATGGTAGCCCTAAAGGGGGACCGTCGACCTTC CASSHGSPKGGPSTF
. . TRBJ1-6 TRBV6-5 TGTGCCAGCAGTTACATAGCACAAGTTGATTCACCCCTCCACTTT CASSYIAQVDSPLHF
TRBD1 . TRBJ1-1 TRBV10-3 TGTGCCACCCTACAGGGGGCGCGGACTGAAGCTTTCTTT CATLQGARTEAFF
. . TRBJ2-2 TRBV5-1 TGCGCCAGCAGCCCAACATCAGGGGAGCTGTTTTTT CASSPTSGELFF
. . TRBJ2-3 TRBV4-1 TGCGCCAGCAGCCCCCCGGGGTATACGCAGTATTTT CASSPPGYTQYF
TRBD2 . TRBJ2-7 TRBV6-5 TGTGCCAGCAGTTACTCTAGCGGGGGGGCCTACGAGCAGTACTTC CASSYSSGGAYEQYF
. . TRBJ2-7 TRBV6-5 TGTGCCAGCAGCCCCCGGGACAAGCCTCCCTACGAGCAGTACTTC CASSPRDKPPYEQYF
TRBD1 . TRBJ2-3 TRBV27 TGTGCCAGCAGTTTCGGGGACAGGGGGGTCTATACGCAGTATTTT CASSFGDRGVYTQYF
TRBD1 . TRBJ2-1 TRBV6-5 TGTGCCAGCAAATCCGGGACAGGGATGAATGAGCAGTTCTTC CASKSGTGMNEQFF
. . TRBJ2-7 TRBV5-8 TGTGCCAGCAGACCTAGACAGAGCTCCTACGAGCAGTACTTC CASRPRQSSYEQYF
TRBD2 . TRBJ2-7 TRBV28 TGTGCCAGCAGTTTAAGCGGGAGCGAGCAGTACTTC CASSLSGSEQYF
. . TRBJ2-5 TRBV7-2 TGTGCCAGCAGCTTGGGATCCGGCGGCCGGGAGACCCAGTACTTC CASSLGSGGRETQYF
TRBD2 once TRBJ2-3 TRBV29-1 TGCAGCGTTGGCCTCCCCTTACTAGCGGGTACGCAGTATTTT CSVGLPLLAGTQYF
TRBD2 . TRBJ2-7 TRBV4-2 TGTGCCAGCAGCCAAGATATGGGGGGAGGGTCCTACGAGCAGTACTTC CASSQDMGGGSYEQYF
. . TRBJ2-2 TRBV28 TGTGCCAGCAGTTTGCTTAACACCGGGGAGCTGTTTTTT CASSLLNTGELFF
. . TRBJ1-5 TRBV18 TGTGCCAGCTCACCATCCGGGACAAGTAATCAGCCCCAGCATTTT CASSPSGTSNQPQHF
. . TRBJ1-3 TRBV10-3 TGTGCCATCAGTGAGACATGGGACACCATATATTTT CAISETWDTIYF
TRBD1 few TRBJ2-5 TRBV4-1 TGCGCCAGCAGCCAAGCGGACAGGCAAGAGACCCAGTACTTC CASSQADRQETQYF
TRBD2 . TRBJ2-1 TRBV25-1 TGTGCCAGCAGTGAAGCTGGGACTAGCGTGGCCAATGGGGATGAGCAGTTCTTC CASSEAGTSVANGDEQFF
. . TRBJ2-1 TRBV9 TGTGCCAGCAGCGTAACCGGAGCCTTATACAATGAGCAGTTCTTC CASSVTGALYNEQFF
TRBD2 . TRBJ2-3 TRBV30 TGTGCCTGGACCAGCGGGATGGGGACTAGCACAGATACGCAGTATTTT CAWTSGMGTSTDTQYF
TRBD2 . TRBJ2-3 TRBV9 TGTGCCAGCAGCGTAGCTTCGGAGACTAGCGGGAGGGCCGGAGATACGCAGTATTTT CASSVASETSGRAGDTQYF
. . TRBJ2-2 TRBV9 TGTGCCAGCAGCGTAGGAGGGGCAGGAGTATCCGGGGAGCTGTTTTTT CASSVGGAGVSGELFF
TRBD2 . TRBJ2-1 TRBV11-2 TGTGCCAGCAGCTTTGGACTAGCGGGAGGGCCCTACAATGAGCAGTTCTTC CASSFGLAGGPYNEQFF
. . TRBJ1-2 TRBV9 TGTGCCAGCAGCGTGCGGTCGGTTCCTAACTATGGCTACACCTTC CASSVRSVPNYGYTF
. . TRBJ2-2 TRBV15 TGTGCCACCAGCAGAGATTTAACCGGGACATCGGAGCTGTTTTTT CATSRDLTGTSELFF
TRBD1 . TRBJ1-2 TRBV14 TGTGCCAGCAGCCAACCCCCGGGACAGGGGGCCTATGGCTACACCTTC CASSQPPGQGAYGYTF
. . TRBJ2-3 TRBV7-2 TGTGCCAGCAGCTTATACCCGGCGGGACAGTCCACAGATACGCAGTATTTT CASSLYPAGQSTDTQYF
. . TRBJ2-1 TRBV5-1 TGCGCCAGCAGCTTGGCCGGCGGAATAAGCTACAATGAGCAGTTCTTC CASSLAGGISYNEQFF
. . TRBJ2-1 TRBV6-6 TGTGCCAGCAGTTACGGTCCAGGGAATGAGCAGTTCTTC CASSYGPGNEQFF